The 2 T cell receptor beta chains in this list originate from one sample, sequenced in a study of OX40 agonist ivuxolimab in advanced cancers. Generated by immunoSEQ multiplex PCR, the TCRdb table keeps only in-frame clones and is missing some. The sample yields some 16,000 clones, 82% seen once. The input for sequencing was CD4+ or CD8+ T cells sorted from blood, taken in a trial of the OX40 agonist ivuxolimab. These receptors were collected from an adult with an advanced solid tumor such as melanoma, head and neck, liver or kidney cancer.

A few counts support this clone. The rearrangement joins TRBV19 to TRBJ2-3; D is perhaps TRBD2 (5 bases). In germline, CDR1 is LNHDA, CDR2 SQIVND (reference sequence). The CDR3 spans 14 residues. With 5 bases removed from V and 5 bases from J, the gap between germline ends came to 14 bases. The CDR3 bases are TGTGCCAGTAGTCACCGGGGTAGGCAAGATACGCAGTATTTT. It is translated as CASSHRGRQDTQYF.

V is TRBV2 and J is TRBJ2-1; 7 bases fit TRBD2. V was pared by 3 bases and J by 12 bases, with 5 bases of the junction left unmatched. The CDR3 covers 12 residues. The germline V gene has CDR1 SNHLY and CDR2 FYNNEI. As DNA, the CDR3 is TGTGCCAGCAGTGAGGGCGGGAGCCGGCAGTTCTTC. It specifies CASSEGGSRQFF.